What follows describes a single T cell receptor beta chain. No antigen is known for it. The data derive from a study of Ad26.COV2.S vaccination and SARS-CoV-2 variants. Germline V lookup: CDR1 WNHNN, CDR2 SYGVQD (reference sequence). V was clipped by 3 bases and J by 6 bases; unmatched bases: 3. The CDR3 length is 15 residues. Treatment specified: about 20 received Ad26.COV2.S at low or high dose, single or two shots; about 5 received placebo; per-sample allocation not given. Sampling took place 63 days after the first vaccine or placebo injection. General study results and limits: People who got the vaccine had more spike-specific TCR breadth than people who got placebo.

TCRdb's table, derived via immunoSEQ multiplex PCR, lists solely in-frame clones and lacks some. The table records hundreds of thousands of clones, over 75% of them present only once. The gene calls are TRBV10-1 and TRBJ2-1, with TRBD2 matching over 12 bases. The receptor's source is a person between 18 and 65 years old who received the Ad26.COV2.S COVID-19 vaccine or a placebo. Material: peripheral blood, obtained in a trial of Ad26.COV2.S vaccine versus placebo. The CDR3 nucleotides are TGCGCCAGCAGTGACTCGGGACTAGCGGGCAATGAGCAGTTCTTC. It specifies CASSDSGLAGNEQFF.